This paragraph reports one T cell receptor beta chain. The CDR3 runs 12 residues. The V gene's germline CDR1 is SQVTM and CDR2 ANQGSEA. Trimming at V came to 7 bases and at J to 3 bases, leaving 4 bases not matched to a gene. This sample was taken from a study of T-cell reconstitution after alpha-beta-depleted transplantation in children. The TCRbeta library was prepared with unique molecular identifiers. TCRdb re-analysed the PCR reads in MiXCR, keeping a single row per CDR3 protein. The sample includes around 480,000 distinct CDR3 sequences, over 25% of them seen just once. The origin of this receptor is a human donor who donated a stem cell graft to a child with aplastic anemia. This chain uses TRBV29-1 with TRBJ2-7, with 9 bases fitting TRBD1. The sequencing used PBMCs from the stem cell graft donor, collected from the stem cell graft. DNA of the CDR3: TGCAGCGCCGGGACAGGGAACTACGAGCAGTACTTC. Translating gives CSAGTGNYEQYF.